The clone carrying this TCR beta chain was seen a handful of times. Regions amplified from RNA transcripts were the TCR beta CDR3 regions. First-round RT-PCR with HTBI primers amplified the TCR CDR3 region. TCRdb ran MiXCR on the multiplex PCR reads and lists one entry per CDR3 protein. The data show about 840,000 distinct CDR3 sequences, with over 35% seen just once and about 8.9% held by the top ten. Clinicians diagnosed patients from clinical symptoms, serum thyroxine and TRAb, thyroid ultrasound and orbital computed tomography. Out of roughly 9.1 ml of fresh peripheral blood came the PBMCs. Deletions cut 5 bases from V and 4 bases from J, with 18 bases between. Germline V gene sequence: CDR1 SGHTA, CDR2 FQGNSA. The CDR3 loop spans 16 amino acids. This sample is drawn from a study of T cells in Graves' hyperthyroidism and ophthalmopathy. Study background: Peripheral blood sampling occurred at initial diagnosis, before any treatment.

The chain couples TRBV7-2 to TRBJ1-5, with D possibly matching TRBD1 (6 bases). Sequencing used blood. This clonotype was sampled from a man younger than 30 with Graves' hyperthyroidism. Here the CDR3 DNA reads TGTGCCAGCAGCCAGGGGAGCCCTAGAGGGAATCAGCCCCAGCATTTT. Protein: CASSQGSPRGNQPQHF.